The 27 T cell receptor beta chains below come from one sample, sequenced in a study of blood T cell repertoires in COVID-19. TCRdb's copy holds only in-frame clones and misses some; the assay was immunoSEQ multiplex PCR. The table lists about 230,000 clones, approximately 90% of them singletons. Sequencing was carried out using peripheral blood. The receptors were sampled from a man aged 25 to 40 with COVID-19, enrolled during active disease.

The chain is built from TRBV19 and TRBJ2-7; 9 bases are shared with TRBD1. The CDR3 is 14 amino acids. CDR1 is LNHDA, CDR2 SQIVND, per germline (reference sequence). V gave up 3 bases and J gave up 5 bases; unmatched junction bases: 5. Here the CDR3 reads CASSMEDRGHEQYF. DNA of the CDR3: TGTGCCAGTAGTATGGAGGACAGGGGCCACGAGCAGTACTTC.

The rearrangement links TRBV19 to TRBJ1-2; 9 bases are a match to TRBD1. From germline, CDR1 is LNHDA and CDR2 SQIVND (reference sequence). Trimming at V came to 11 bases and at J to 7 bases, leaving 14 bases not matched to a gene. The CDR3 spans 14 residues. CDR3 bases: TGTGCCTTACCCGAAGGGACAGGGAAGAGTGGCTACACCTTC. It encodes CALPEGTGKSGYTF.

The rearrangement joins TRBV9 to TRBJ2-1; 12 bases agree with TRBD2. Germline trimming cut 4 bases from V and 8 bases from J; bases unmatched to any gene: 7. Germline CDR1 SGDLS, CDR2 YYNGEE. CDR3 length: 15 residues. The CDR3 nucleotides are TGTGCCAGCAGCCTCCAAGGACTAGCGGGACATGAGCAGTTCTTC. It specifies CASSLQGLAGHEQFF. Drawing the rest from reference TRBV9 and TRBJ2-1, the complete variable domain is DSGVTQTPKHLITATGQRVTLRCSPRSGDLSVYWYQQSLDQGLQFLIQYYNGEERAKGNILERFSAQQFPDLHSELNLSSLELGDSALYFCASSLQGLAGHEQFFGPGTRLTVL.

The chain employs TRBV19 and TRBJ1-5, with 11 bases lining up with TRBD1. Germline values: CDR1 LNHDA, CDR2 SQIVND (reference sequence). The CDR3 spans 14 residues. J lost 4 bases, V lost 9 bases, and 5 bases had no gene match. The CDR3 loop reads CASLDRGRNQPQHF. CDR3 nucleotides: TGTGCCAGCCTGGACAGGGGGCGAAATCAGCCCCAGCATTTT.

The chain combines TRBV11-2 with TRBJ1-5; D remains unclear. Trimming took off 1 base at V and 5 bases at J, with 6 bases between the two ends. This CDR3 region has 13 residues. Germline CDR1 and CDR2: SGHAT and FQNNGV. The CDR3 is CASSLVSDQPQHF. The CDR3 DNA is TGTGCCAGCAGCTTAGTGTCCGATCAGCCCCAGCATTTT.

The genes are TRBV9 and TRBJ2-5; 8 bases align to TRBD2. V trimming: 2 bases; J trimming: 1 base; junction bases outside the gene matches: 4. The length of the CDR3 is 15 residues. CDR1 and CDR2 (germline): SGDLS, YYNGEE. CDR3 coding DNA: TGTGCCAGCAGCGTCGGCGGGAGGTTCCAAGAGACCCAGTACTTC. Its translation: CASSVGGRFQETQYF.

V and J are TRBV4-3 and TRBJ2-1, with D hard to call. The germline gives CDR1 LGHNA, CDR2 YSLEER. CDR3 length equals 15 residues. The V gene lost 0 bases and the J gene lost 6 bases, with 12 bases spanning the gap. The CDR3 loop is CASSQDQSRFNEQFF. In nucleotides, the CDR3 is TGCGCCAGCAGCCAAGATCAGTCCCGTTTCAATGAGCAGTTCTTC.

CDR3 amino acids: CASGTSGGGAPFF. The DNA of the CDR3 is TGTGCCAGCGGCACGTCCGGCGGGGGGGCCCCGTTCTTC. The chain couples TRBV3-1 (or the pseudogene TRBV3-2) to TRBJ2-1, with TRBD2 matching 9 bases. The CDR3 length is 13 residues. V was pared by 8 bases and J by 15 bases, with 14 bases of the junction left unmatched. CDR1 is LGHDT, CDR2 YNNKEL, per germline (reference sequence).

This sequence joins TRBV5-1 and TRBJ1-6; no firm D call. The germline V gene encodes CDR1 SGHRS and CDR2 YFSETQ. V was trimmed by 0 bases and J by 6 bases, leaving 10 bases between them. This CDR3 comprises 15 residues. CDR3 DNA: TGCGCCAGCAGCTTGGTAGAGGGTAGTAATTCACCCCTCCACTTT. Translation gives CASSLVEGSNSPLHF.

This chain uses TRBV12-3 or TRBV12-4 with TRBJ2-1; perhaps TRBD2 as D (5 bases). The CDR3 contains 13 residues. Between the trimmed V and J ends, which lost 4 bases and 8 bases, there was a span of 12 bases. CDR3 region: CASSWDSVDEQFF. CDR3 in DNA: TGTGCCAGCAGTTGGGATAGCGTCGATGAGCAGTTCTTC.

V and J are TRBV5-1 and TRBJ1-2; the D gene is possibly TRBD1 (6 bases). Germline V gives CDR1 SGHRS, CDR2 YFSETQ. V was trimmed by 1 base and J by 4 bases, leaving 11 bases between them. There are 14 residues in the CDR3. The CDR3 DNA is TGCGCCAGCAGCTTGATGACAGGAGGCTATGGCTACACCTTC. This gives the protein CASSLMTGGYGYTF.

The chain links TRBV2 to TRBJ1-2; no firm D call. CDR1 and CDR2 (germline): SNHLY, FYNNEI. V was clipped by 10 bases and J by 0 bases, with 12 bases between them. The CDR3 sequence is 13 residues long. CDR3 sequence: CANPLAANYGYTF. In DNA, the CDR3 is TGTGCCAACCCCCTGGCAGCTAACTATGGCTACACCTTC.

The chain joins TRBV7-9 to TRBJ2-1; 7 bases match TRBD2. The J segment lost 7 bases and the V segment lost 5 bases, leaving 17 bases of the junction unmatched. CDR1 SEHNR and CDR2 FQNEAQ come from the germline V gene (reference sequence). The CDR3 covers 17 residues. The CDR3 bases are TGTGCCAGCAGCCCATCATCGGTGGGAGGGCCGGGGAATGAGCAGTTCTTC. Protein product: CASSPSSVGGPGNEQFF.

The V and J genes are TRBV7-6 and TRBJ2-1, with TRBD1 matching over 9 bases. After removal of 3 bases from V and 6 bases from J, the junction contained 6 bases not matched to a gene. Germline loops: CDR1 SGHVS, CDR2 FNYEAQ. The CDR3 length is 15 residues. The CDR3 spells CASSFLQGAGNEQFF. CDR3 sequence (DNA): TGTGCCAGCAGCTTCTTACAGGGGGCAGGCAATGAGCAGTTCTTC.

This clone was counted once. J is TRBJ2-3 and V is TRBV5-4; tentatively, D is TRBD1 (6 bases). CDR1 is SGHNT, CDR2 YYREEE, per germline (reference sequence). Deletions cut 3 bases from V and 0 bases from J, with 8 bases between. The CDR3 has 14 residues. CDR3 coding DNA: TGTGCCAGCAGCTCAGGACAGAGCACAGATACGCAGTATTTT. It yields the protein CASSSGQSTDTQYF.

This clone was observed a few times. The gene calls are TRBV18 and TRBJ1-6; D ambiguous. CDR1 is KGHSH, CDR2 LQKENI, per germline. V lost 2 bases, J lost 13 bases, and 12 bases lay in between. The CDR3 is 13 amino acids. CDR3 sequence: CASSPESIGPLHF. The CDR3 nucleotides read TGTGCCAGCTCACCAGAATCGATCGGGCCCCTCCACTTT. The variable domain in full, with the rest retrieved from reference TRBV18 and TRBJ1-6, is NAGVMQNPRHLVRRRGQEARLRCSPMKGHSHVYWYRQLPEEGLKFMVYLQKENIIDESGMPKERFSAEFPKEGPSILRIQQVVRGDSAAYFCASSPESIGPLHFGNGTRLTVT.

This clone was seen more than once but under ten times. The chain is built from TRBV24-1 and TRBJ1-2; 9 bases match TRBD1. There are 14 residues in the CDR3. The germline CDR1 and CDR2 sequences are KGHDR and SFDVKD. Trimming removed 5 bases from V and 5 bases from J; junction bases left unmatched: 5. CDR3 DNA sequence: TGTGCCACCAGTGGGAGGACAGGGGTATATGGCTACACCTTC. This encodes CATSGRTGVYGYTF.

The CDR3 spells CASSQEVRTGVMNEQFF. The CDR3 DNA reads TGTGCCAGCAGCCAAGAGGTTCGGACAGGGGTAATGAATGAGCAGTTCTTC. The chain links TRBV4-2 to TRBJ2-1; 9 bases match TRBD1. CDR3 length: 17 residues. Germline CDR1 is LGHNA and CDR2 is YNFKEQ. V lost 0 bases and J lost 7; bases outside the gene matches: 10.

V is TRBV30 and J is TRBJ1-4; D may be TRBD1 (6 bases). The CDR3 length is 14 residues. CDR1 is GTSNPN, CDR2 SVGIG, per germline (reference sequence). Trimming stripped 4 bases from V and 8 bases from J, with 17 bases between. The CDR3 DNA reads as TGTGCCTGGACAGGGGCACCCCTTGGGGAAAAACTGTTTTTT. It codes for CAWTGAPLGEKLFF.

The gene calls are TRBV6-5 and TRBJ1-2; D uncertain. The length of the CDR3 is 11 residues. Germline CDR1 reads MNHEY; CDR2 reads SVGAGI. V gave up 7 bases and J gave up 8 bases, with 11 bases separating them. Here the CDR3 reads CASIAPTGYTF. In nucleotides, the CDR3 is TGTGCCAGCATAGCCCCTACGGGCTACACCTTC.

The V and J genes are TRBV11-2 and TRBJ1-3; perhaps TRBD1 as D (5 bases). From germline, CDR1 is SGHAT and CDR2 FQNNGV. Between the trimmed V and J ends, which lost 2 bases and 0 bases, there was a span of 11 bases. The CDR3 is 16 residues long. The CDR3 spells CASSLTGGSSGNTIYF. The CDR3 bases are TGTGCCAGCAGCTTAACGGGGGGTTCCTCTGGAAACACCATATATTTT. The whole variable domain, remainder taken from reference TRBV11-2 and TRBJ1-3, is EAGVAQSPRYKIIEKRQSVAFWCNPISGHATLYWYQQILGQGPKLLIQFQNNGVVDDSQLPKDRFSAERLKGVDSTLKIQPAKLEDSAVYLCASSLTGGSSGNTIYFGEGSWLTVV.

The rearrangement links TRBV27 to TRBJ2-3; D possibly corresponds to TRBD1 (5 bases). Germline V gives CDR1 MNHEY, CDR2 SMNVEV (reference sequence). Trimming took 6 bases from V and 5 from J, leaving 15 bases between them. CDR3 size: 14 residues. CDR3: CASRPRERGDTQYF. In DNA form, the CDR3 reads TGTGCCAGCAGGCCCAGGGAACGTGGAGATACGCAGTATTTT.

J is TRBJ1-2 and V is TRBV18; no clear D. The CDR3 spans 15 residues. Germline V CDR1 and CDR2: KGHSH, LQKENI. V was trimmed by 2 bases and J by 1 base, leaving 11 bases between them. The CDR3, as DNA: TGTGCCAGCTCACCATACGGCGGAAATAACTATGGCTACACCTTC. Protein sequence: CASSPYGGNNYGYTF.

This sequence joins TRBV27 and TRBJ1-4; no definite D call. Germline V gives CDR1 MNHEY, CDR2 SMNVEV (reference sequence). V lost 5 bases and J 0 bases, leaving 10 bases between the germline ends. This CDR3 region has 15 residues. The CDR3 loop is CASSLWASTNEKLFF. As DNA, the CDR3 is TGTGCCAGCAGTCTATGGGCGTCAACTAATGAAAAACTGTTTTTT. Supplemented by reference TRBV27 and TRBJ1-4, the full variable domain reads EAQVTQNPRYLITVTGKKLTVTCSQNMNHEYMSWYRQDPGLGLRQIYYSMNVEVTDKGDVPEGYKVSRKEKRNFPLILESPSPNQTSLYFCASSLWASTNEKLFFGSGTQLSVL.

This clone was observed a single time. This chain uses TRBV14 with TRBJ2-3; no definite D call. This CDR3 comprises 11 residues. Germline CDR1 SGHDN, CDR2 FVKESK. V was trimmed by 4 bases and J by 5 bases, leaving 4 bases between them. CDR3 region: CASSLRDTQYF. The DNA of the CDR3 is TGTGCCAGCAGCCTGCGAGATACGCAGTATTTT. Full variable domain (missing parts from reference TRBV14 and TRBJ2-3): EAGVTQFPSHSVIEKGQTVTLRCDPISGHDNLYWYRRVMGKEIKFLLHFVKESKQDESGMPNNRFLAERTGGTYSTLKVQPAELEDSGVYFCASSLRDTQYFGPGTRLTVL.

On this clone itself: Distinct nucleotide sequences in the sample also encode this CDR3. The V and J genes are TRBV6-5 and TRBJ2-2, with 7 bases fitting TRBD1. The junction had 7 bases not matched to a gene; V was cut back by 6 bases and J by 6 bases. Looked up from germline, CDR1 is MNHEY and CDR2 is SVGAGI. CDR3 length equals 14 residues. CDR3 sequence reads: CASSQQGLAGELFF. In DNA form, the CDR3 reads TGTGCCAGCAGCCAACAGGGGCTGGCCGGGGAGCTGTTTTTT.

This sequence joins TRBV30 and TRBJ2-3, with TRBD2 matching over 7 bases. Germline CDR1 GTSNPN, CDR2 SVGIG (reference sequence). This CDR3 region has 13 residues. The J segment lost 12 bases and the V segment lost 5 bases, leaving 14 bases of the junction unmatched. The CDR3 bases are TGTGCCTGGCTTCATACTAGCGTTGATAGCCAGTATTTT. It is translated as CAWLHTSVDSQYF. Supplemented by reference TRBV30 and TRBJ2-3, the full variable domain reads SQTIHQWPATLVQPVGSPLSLECTVEGTSNPNLYWYRQAAGRGLQLLFYSVGIGQISSEVPQNLSASRPQDRQFILSSKKLLLSDSGFYLCAWLHTSVDSQYFGPGTRLTVL.